The entry below describes one T cell receptor beta chain. Antigen specificity is unknown. This specimen belongs to a study of identifying expanded T cells in peripheral blood. Whole-study findings and limits: Technical replicates showed about 1.2 changed clones; two weeks roughly 15; four weeks 19. Clone count variance between roughly 2-week samples rose with total template count.

The protocol was immunoSEQ multiplex PCR, while the TCRdb copy is restricted to in-frame clones and leaves out a portion. Of about 63,000 clones listed, about 85% were seen once; the top ten hold 15% to 20%. Collection occurred without any documented infections or immune events in donors. CDR1 and CDR2 (germline): MNHEY, SVGAGI. The CDR3 consists of 15 residues. V dropped 6 bases and J dropped 2; count of bases not matched to a gene: 7. V gene TRBV6-5 combines with J gene TRBJ2-3; 8 bases match TRBD2. Sequenced input: blood. This TCR derives from a person between 18 and 70 years old in good health. CDR3 nucleotide sequence: TGTGCCAGCAGCCTTAGCGGGGTGAACACAGATACGCAGTATTTT. Residues: CASSLSGVNTDTQYF.